This T cell receptor beta chain was recovered during a study of cytomegalovirus exposure and HLA in healthy donors. Points from the study as a whole: The study labeled 150 to 200 TCR beta chains cytomegalovirus-associated. Cytomegalovirus status was reportedly diagnosed by the classifier with high specificity and sensitivity. The finding came from a later analysis; first-cohort TCR clusters tended to co-occur in the roughly 120 validation repertoires.

The CDR3 contains 17 residues. The germline V gene encodes CDR1 SGHVS and CDR2 FNYEAQ. V lost 5 bases to trimming and J lost 3 bases; unmatched junction nucleotides: 10. As regards this clone: Its antigen is unidentified.

Only in-frame clones appear in the TCRdb table, and some are missing; sequencing was by immunoSEQ multiplex PCR. The top ten clones hold roughly 1% of a sample with approximately 240,000 clones, 75% to 95% of them seen once. The clonotype originates from a woman under 30 in good health and CMV-seronegative. The sample was PBMCs. The rearrangement uses TRBV7-6 and TRBJ2-2, with 9 bases that match TRBD1. In DNA form, the CDR3 reads TGTGCCAGCAGCCCCAGTCCGGGACAGGGTCACACCGGGGAGCTGTTTTTT. The encoded protein is CASSPSPGQGHTGELFF. The whole variable domain, filled in from reference TRBV7-6 and TRBJ2-2, reads GAGVSQSPRYKVTKRGQDVALRCDPISGHVSLYWYRQALGQGPEFLTYFNYEAQQDKSGLPNDRFSAERPEGSISTLTIQRTEQRDSAMYRCASSPSPGQGHTGELFFGEGSRLTVL.